The clone carrying this TCR beta chain has just a few counts. Its antigen is not identified. The method was immunoSEQ multiplex PCR; TCRdb's version includes in-frame clones alone and lacks a portion of them. The top ten hold approximately 4% of the sample, which has roughly 69,000 clones, 70% to 90% seen once. After removal of 4 bases from V and 2 bases from J, the junction contained 6 bases not matched to a gene. The CDR3 totals 15 residues. The germline V gene has CDR1 SGHDT and CDR2 YYEEEE. This sample was included in a study of siplizumab effects on memory and regulatory T cells. Findings and caveats of the study: Proliferating siplizumab-culture Treg suppressive function went unconfirmed. Siplizumab significantly decreased alloreactive sequences from unstimulated CD4+ memory cells.

The sequence derives from a human donor in good health. V and J are TRBV5-6 and TRBJ2-7; 10 bases fit TRBD2. Sequences were obtained from memory CD4+ T cells sorted from blood. The CDR3 protein is CASSAGLARTYEQYF. CDR3 in DNA: TGTGCCAGCAGCGCGGGACTAGCGCGGACCTACGAGCAGTACTTC.